This entry is about one TCR beta chain. Antigen unknown. This sample stems from a study of TIL therapy for anti-PD-1-resistant metastatic lung cancer. The overall study: Half of patients were current or former smokers.

Time point indicated: pre-treatment sample, taken before nivolumab and TIL therapy. Adults with stage 4 NSCLC were enrolled in a phase I trial. The immunoSEQ assay was v3. Each library reached roughly 1.9 million read pairs, or 5-6 million at deep level. Sequenced by immunoSEQ multiplex PCR; TCRdb stores in-frame clones only, minus some. The profile shows roughly 16,000 clones, around 70% of them singletons. Germline values: CDR1 MDHEN, CDR2 SYDVKM. The CDR3 runs 15 residues. The V gene end was trimmed by 5 bases and the J gene end by 4 bases; junction bases not matched to a gene: 9. Overall study findings and caveats: After infusion, TIL clonotypes partly replaced peripheral T cells and declined over months.

The input for sequencing was blood, taken at baseline. The origin of this receptor is a person between 30 and 79 years old with non-small cell lung cancer. This sequence joins TRBV28 and TRBJ2-3, with TRBD1 matching 7 bases. The CDR3 loop is CASSRDRATADTQYF. CDR3 bases: TGTGCCAGCAGTCGCGACAGGGCCACAGCAGATACGCAGTATTTT. Filled out from reference TRBV28 and TRBJ2-3, the complete variable domain reads DVKVTQSSRYLVKRTGEKVFLECVQDMDHENMFWYRQDPGLGLRLIYFSYDVKMKEKGDIPEGYSVSREKKERFSLILESASTNQTSMYLCASSRDRATADTQYFGPGTRLTVL.